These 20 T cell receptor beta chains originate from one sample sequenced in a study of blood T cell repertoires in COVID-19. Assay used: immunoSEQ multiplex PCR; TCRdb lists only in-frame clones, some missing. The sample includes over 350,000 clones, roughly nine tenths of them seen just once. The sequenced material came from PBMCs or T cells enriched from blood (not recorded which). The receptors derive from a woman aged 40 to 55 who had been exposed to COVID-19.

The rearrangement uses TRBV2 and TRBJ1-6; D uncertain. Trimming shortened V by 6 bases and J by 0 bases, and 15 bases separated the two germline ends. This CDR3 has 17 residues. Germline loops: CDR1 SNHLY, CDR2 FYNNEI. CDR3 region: CASSDGPYSSYNSPLHF. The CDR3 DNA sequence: TGTGCCAGCAGCGACGGTCCTTACAGCTCCTATAATTCACCCCTCCACTTT.

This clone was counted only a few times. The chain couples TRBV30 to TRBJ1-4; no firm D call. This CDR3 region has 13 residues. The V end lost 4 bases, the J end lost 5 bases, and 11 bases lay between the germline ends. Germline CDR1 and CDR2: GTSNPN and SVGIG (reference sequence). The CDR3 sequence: CAWKYQKNEKLFF. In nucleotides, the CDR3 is TGTGCCTGGAAGTATCAGAAAAATGAAAAACTGTTTTTT.

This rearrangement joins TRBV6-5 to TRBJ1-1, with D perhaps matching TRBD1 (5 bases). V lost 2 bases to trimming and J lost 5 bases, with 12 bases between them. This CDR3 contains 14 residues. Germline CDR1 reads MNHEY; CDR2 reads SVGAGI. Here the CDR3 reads CASSYDPGLTEAFF. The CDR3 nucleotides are TGTGCCAGCAGTTACGATCCAGGGTTGACTGAAGCTTTCTTT.

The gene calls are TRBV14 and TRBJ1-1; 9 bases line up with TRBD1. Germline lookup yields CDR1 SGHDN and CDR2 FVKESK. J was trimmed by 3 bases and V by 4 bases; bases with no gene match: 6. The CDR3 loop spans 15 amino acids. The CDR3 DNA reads TGTGCCAGCAGCCTACGGACAGGGGCGTACACTGAAGCTTTCTTT. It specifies CASSLRTGAYTEAFF.

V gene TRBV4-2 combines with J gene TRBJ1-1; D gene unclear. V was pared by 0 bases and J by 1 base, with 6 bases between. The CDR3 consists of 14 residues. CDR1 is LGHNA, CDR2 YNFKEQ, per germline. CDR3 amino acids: CASSQDLRNTEAFF. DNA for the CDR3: TGTGCCAGCAGCCAAGATCTCAGGAACACTGAAGCTTTCTTT.

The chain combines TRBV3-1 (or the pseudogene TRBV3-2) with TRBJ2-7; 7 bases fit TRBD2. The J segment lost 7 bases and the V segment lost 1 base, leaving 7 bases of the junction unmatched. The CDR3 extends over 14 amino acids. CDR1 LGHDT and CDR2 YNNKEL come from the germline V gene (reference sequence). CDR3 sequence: CASSQASASGEQYF. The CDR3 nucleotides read TGTGCCAGCAGCCAAGCCTCGGCTAGCGGTGAGCAGTACTTC.

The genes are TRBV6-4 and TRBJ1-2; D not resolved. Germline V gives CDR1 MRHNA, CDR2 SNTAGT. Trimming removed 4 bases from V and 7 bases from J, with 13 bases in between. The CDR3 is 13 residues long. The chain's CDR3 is CASSVEPRRGYTF. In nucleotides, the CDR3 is TGTGCCAGCAGTGTCGAGCCCAGGCGTGGCTACACCTTC.

CDR3 in amino acids: CASSLVGASYEQYF. The CDR3 coding sequence is TGTGCCAGCAGCTTGGTGGGGGCATCCTACGAGCAGTACTTC. The rearrangement joins TRBV5-8 to TRBJ2-7, with a weak D call TRBD1 (6 bases). The CDR3 spans 14 residues. The germline V gene encodes CDR1 SGHTS and CDR2 YDEGEE. V was pared by 0 bases and J by 1 base, with 8 bases between.

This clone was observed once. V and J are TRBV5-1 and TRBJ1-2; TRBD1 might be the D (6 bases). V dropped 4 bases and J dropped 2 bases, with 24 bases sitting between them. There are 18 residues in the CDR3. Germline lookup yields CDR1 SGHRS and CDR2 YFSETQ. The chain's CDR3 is CASSPQGRDIVGNYGYTF. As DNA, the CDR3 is TGCGCCAGCAGCCCCCAGGGCCGGGACATAGTAGGAAACTATGGCTACACCTTC. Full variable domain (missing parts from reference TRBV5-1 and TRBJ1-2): KAGVTQTPRYLIKTRGQQVTLSCSPISGHRSVSWYQQTPGQGLQFLFEYFSETQRNKGNFPGRFSGRQFSNSRSEMNVSTLELGDSALYLCASSPQGRDIVGNYGYTFGSGTRLTVV.

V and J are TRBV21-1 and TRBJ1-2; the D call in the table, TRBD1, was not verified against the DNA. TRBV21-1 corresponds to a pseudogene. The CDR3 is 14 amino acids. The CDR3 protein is CASTRDSGDYGYTF. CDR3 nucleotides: TGTGCCAGCACTAGGGACAGTGGGGACTATGGCTACACCTTC.

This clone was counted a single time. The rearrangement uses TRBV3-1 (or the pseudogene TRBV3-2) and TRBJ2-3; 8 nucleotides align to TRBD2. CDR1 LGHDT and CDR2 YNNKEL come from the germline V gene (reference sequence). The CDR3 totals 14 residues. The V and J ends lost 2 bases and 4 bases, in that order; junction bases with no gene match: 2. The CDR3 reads CASSQRGGPDTQYF. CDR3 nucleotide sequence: TGTGCCAGCAGCCAACGGGGGGGCCCAGATACGCAGTATTTT.

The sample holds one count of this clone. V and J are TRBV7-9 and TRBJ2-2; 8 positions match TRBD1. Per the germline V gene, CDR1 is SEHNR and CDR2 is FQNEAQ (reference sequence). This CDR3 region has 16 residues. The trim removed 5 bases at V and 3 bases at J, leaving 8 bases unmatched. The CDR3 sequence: CASSLSRGQDTGELFF. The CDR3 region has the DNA TGTGCCAGCAGCCTCAGTAGGGGACAGGACACCGGGGAGCTGTTTTTT. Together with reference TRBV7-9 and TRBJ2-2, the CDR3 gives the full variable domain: DTGVSQNPRHKITKRGQNVTFRCDPISEHNRLYWYRQTLGQGPEFLTYFQNEAQLEKSRLLSDRFSAERPKGSFSTLEIQRTEQGDSAMYLCASSLSRGQDTGELFFGEGSRLTVL.

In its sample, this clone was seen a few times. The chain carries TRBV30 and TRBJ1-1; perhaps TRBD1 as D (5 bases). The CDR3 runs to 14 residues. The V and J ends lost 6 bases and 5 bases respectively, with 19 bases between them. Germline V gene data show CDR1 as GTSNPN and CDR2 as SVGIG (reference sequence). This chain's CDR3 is CACGGIEARTEAFF. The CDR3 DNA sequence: TGTGCCTGTGGGGGGATCGAGGCGAGGACTGAAGCTTTCTTT.

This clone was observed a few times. The CDR3 here is CSARRGSASTDTQYF. CDR3 bases: TGCAGCGCCCGAAGAGGTAGCGCGAGCACAGATACGCAGTATTTT. The rearrangement uses TRBV29-1 and TRBJ2-3, with a weak D call TRBD2 (5 bases). Germline V CDR1 and CDR2: SQVTM, ANQGSEA. Trimming cost V 7 bases and J 0 bases, with 17 bases left between them. This CDR3 contains 15 residues.

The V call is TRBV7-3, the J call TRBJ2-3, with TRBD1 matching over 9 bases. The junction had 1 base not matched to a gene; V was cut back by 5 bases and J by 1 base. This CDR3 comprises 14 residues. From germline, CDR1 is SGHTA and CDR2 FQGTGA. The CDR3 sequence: CASSRTGGTDTQYF. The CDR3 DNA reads TGTGCCAGCAGCCGGACAGGGGGCACAGATACGCAGTATTTT.

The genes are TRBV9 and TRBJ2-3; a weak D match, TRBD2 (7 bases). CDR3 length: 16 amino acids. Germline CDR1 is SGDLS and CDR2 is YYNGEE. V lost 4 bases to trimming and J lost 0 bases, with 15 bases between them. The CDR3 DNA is TGTGCCAGCAGCCCGCCATCGGGGGGCAGCACAGATACGCAGTATTTT. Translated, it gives CASSPPSGGSTDTQYF.

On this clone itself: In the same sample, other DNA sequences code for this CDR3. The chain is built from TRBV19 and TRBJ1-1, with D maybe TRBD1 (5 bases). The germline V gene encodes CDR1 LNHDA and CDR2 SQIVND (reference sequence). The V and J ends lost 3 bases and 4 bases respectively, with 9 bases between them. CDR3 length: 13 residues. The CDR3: CASSMSGGTEAFF. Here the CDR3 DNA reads TGTGCCAGTAGTATGAGCGGGGGCACTGAAGCTTTCTTT.

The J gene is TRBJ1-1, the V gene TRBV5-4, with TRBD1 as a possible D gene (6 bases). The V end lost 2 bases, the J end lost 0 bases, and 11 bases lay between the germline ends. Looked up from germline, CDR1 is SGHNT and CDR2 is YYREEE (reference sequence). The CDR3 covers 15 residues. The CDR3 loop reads CASSFGQRVNTEAFF. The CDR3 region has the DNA TGTGCCAGCAGCTTTGGACAGAGGGTGAACACTGAAGCTTTCTTT.

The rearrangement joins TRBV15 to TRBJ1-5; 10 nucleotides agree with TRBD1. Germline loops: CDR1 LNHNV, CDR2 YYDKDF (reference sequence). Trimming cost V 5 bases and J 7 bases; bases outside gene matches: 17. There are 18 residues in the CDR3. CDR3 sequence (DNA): TGTGCCACCAGCGGCCATAGACCGGGACAGGGGTTAGGGCAGCCCCAGCATTTT. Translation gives CATSGHRPGQGLGQPQHF.

In nucleotides, the CDR3 is TGTGCCAGCTCACCAAATATAGGGGGCAATGGGAACACTGAAGCTTTCTTT. Translated, it gives CASSPNIGGNGNTEAFF. This chain joins TRBV18 and TRBJ1-1; 7 bases line up with TRBD1. The CDR3 consists of 17 residues. The ends lost 2 bases at V and 1 base at J; junction bases unmatched: 10. CDR1 KGHSH and CDR2 LQKENI come from the germline V gene. Complete variable domain (other parts from reference TRBV18 and TRBJ1-1): NAGVMQNPRHLVRRRGQEARLRCSPMKGHSHVYWYRQLPEEGLKFMVYLQKENIIDESGMPKERFSAEFPKEGPSILRIQQVVRGDSAAYFCASSPNIGGNGNTEAFFGQGTRLTVV.